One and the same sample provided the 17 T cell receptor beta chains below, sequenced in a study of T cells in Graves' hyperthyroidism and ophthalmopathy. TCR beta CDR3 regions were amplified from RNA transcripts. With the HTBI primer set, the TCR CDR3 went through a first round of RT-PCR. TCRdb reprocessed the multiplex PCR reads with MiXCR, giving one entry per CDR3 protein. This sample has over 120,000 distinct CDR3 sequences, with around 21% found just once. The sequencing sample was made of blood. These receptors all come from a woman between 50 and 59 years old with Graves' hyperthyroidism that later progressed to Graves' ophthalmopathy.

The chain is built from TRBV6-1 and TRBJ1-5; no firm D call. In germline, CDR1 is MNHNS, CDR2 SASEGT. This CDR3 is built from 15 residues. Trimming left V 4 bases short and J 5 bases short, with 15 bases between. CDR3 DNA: TGTGCCAGCAGTGTTTTGACCGTGGAGTATCAGCCCCAGCATTTT. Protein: CASSVLTVEYQPQHF.

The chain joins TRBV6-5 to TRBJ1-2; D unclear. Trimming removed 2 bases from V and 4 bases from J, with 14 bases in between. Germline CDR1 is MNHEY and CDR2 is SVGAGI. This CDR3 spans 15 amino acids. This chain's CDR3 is CASSYRLKTGYGYTF. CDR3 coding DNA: TGTGCCAGCAGTTACCGTCTCAAGACCGGCTATGGCTACACCTTC.

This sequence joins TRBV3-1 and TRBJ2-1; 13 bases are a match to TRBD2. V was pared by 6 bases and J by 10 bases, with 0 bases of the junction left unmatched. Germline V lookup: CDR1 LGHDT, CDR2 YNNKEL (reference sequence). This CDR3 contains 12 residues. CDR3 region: CASRTSGREQFF. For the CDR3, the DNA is TGTGCCAGCAGGACTAGCGGGAGGGAGCAGTTCTTC.

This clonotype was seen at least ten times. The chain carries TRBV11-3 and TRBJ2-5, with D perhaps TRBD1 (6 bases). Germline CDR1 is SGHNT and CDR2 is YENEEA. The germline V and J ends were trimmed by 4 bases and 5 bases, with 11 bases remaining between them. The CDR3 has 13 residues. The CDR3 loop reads CASSSGTLETQYF. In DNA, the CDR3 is TGTGCCAGCAGCTCCGGGACATTGGAGACCCAGTACTTC.

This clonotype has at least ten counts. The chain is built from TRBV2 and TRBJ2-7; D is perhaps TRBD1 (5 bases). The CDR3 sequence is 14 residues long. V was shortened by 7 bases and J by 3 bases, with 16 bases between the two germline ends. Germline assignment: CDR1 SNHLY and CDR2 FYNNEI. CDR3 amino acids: CASTLKGVGYEQYF. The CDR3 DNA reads TGTGCCAGCACCTTAAAAGGGGTCGGCTACGAGCAGTACTTC.

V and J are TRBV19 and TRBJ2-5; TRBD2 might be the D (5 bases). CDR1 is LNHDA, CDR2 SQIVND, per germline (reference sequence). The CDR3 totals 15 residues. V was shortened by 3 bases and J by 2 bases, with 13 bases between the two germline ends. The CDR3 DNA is TGTGCCAGTAGTATGCGGCTAGGGAGTCAAGAGACCCAGTACTTC. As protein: CASSMRLGSQETQYF. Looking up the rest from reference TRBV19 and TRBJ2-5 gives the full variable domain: DGGITQSPKYLFRKEGQNVTLSCEQNLNHDAMYWYRQDPGQGLRLIYYSQIVNDFQKGDIAEGYSVSREKKESFPLTVTSAQKNPTAFYLCASSMRLGSQETQYFGPGTRLLVL.

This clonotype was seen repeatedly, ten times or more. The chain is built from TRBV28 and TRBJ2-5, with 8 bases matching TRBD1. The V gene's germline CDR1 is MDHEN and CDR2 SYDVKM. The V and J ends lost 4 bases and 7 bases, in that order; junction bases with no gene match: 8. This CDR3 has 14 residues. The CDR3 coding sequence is TGTGCCAGCAGTTCCGACAGGGGCTTAGGGACCCAGTACTTC. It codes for CASSSDRGLGTQYF.

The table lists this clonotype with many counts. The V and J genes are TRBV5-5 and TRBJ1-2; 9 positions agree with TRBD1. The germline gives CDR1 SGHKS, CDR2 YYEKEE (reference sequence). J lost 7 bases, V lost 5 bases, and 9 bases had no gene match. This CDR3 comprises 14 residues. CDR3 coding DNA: TGTGCCAGCAGTCCAGCCGGGACAGGGATTGGCTACACCTTC. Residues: CASSPAGTGIGYTF.

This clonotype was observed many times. The CDR3 spells CASSGGLAGNEQFF. DNA of the CDR3: TGTGCCAGCAGTGGGGGACTAGCGGGAAATGAGCAGTTCTTC. The V gene is TRBV27, the J gene TRBJ2-1, with 13 bases that match TRBD2. Germline loops: CDR1 MNHEY, CDR2 SMNVEV (reference sequence). The CDR3 runs 14 residues. V gave up 5 bases and J gave up 7 bases; unmatched junction bases: 2.

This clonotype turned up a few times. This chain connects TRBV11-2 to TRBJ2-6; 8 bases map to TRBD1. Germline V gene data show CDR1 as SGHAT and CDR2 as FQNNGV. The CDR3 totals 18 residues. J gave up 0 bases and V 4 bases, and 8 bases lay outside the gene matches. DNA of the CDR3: TGTGCCAGCAGCTCCGGACAGGGACAAATCTCTGGGGCCAACGTCCTGACTTTC. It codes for CASSSGQGQISGANVLTF.

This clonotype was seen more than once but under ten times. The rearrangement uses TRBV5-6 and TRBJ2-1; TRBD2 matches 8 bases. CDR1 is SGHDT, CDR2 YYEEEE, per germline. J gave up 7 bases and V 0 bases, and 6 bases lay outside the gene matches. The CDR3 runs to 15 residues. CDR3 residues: CASSLGTSSQNEQFF. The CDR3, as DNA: TGTGCCAGCAGCTTGGGGACTAGCAGCCAAAATGAGCAGTTCTTC.

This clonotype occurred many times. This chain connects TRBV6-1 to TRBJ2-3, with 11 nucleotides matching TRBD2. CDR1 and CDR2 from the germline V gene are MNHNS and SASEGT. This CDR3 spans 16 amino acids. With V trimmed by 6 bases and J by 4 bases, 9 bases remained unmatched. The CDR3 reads CASSATSGSTADTQYF. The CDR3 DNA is TGTGCCAGCAGCGCAACTAGCGGGAGTACGGCAGATACGCAGTATTTT.

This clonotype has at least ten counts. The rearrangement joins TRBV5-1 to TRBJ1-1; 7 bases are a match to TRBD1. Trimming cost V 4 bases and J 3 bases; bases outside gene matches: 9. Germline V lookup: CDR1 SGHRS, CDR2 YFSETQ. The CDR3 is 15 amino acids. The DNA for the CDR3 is TGCGCCAGCAGCATCCAGGGGGTGGCGGACACTGAAGCTTTCTTT. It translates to CASSIQGVADTEAFF.

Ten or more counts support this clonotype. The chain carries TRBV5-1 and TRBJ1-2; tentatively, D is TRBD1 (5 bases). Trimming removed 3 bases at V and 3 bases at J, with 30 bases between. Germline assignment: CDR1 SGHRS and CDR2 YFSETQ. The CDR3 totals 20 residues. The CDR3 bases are TGCGCCAGCAGCTCGGTACCCCTCGGCCGACAGTCCCGGATACACTATGGCTACACCTTC. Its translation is CASSSVPLGRQSRIHYGYTF.

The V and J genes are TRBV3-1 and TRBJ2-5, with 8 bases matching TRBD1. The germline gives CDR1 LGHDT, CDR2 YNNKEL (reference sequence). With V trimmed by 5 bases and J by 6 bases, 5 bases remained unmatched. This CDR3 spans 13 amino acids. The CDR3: CASSLDRAKTQYF. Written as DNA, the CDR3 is TGTGCCAGCAGCTTGGACAGGGCCAAGACCCAGTACTTC.

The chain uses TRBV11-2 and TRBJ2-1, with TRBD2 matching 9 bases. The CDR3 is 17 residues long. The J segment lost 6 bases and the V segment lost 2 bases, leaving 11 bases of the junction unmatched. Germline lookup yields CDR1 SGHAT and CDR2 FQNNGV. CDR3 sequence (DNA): TGTGCCAGCAGCTTACCGGGACTAGCATTAAGAGGCAATGAGCAGTTCTTC. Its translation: CASSLPGLALRGNEQFF.

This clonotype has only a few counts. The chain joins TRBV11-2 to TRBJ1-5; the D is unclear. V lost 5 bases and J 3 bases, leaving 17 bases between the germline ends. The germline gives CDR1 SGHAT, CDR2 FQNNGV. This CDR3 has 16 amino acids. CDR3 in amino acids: CASSPKGQSNNQPQHF. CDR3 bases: TGTGCCAGCAGCCCGAAAGGGCAGTCTAACAATCAGCCCCAGCATTTT.